This is a list of T cell receptor beta chains from one sample in a study of blood T cell repertoires in COVID-19. Assay used: immunoSEQ multiplex PCR; TCRdb lists only in-frame clones, some missing. The table lists hundreds of thousands of clones, more than 90% of them singletons. Material for sequencing was PBMCs or T cells enriched from blood (not recorded which). Receptors were obtained from a man aged 60-69 years who had recovered from COVID-19. Both conserved end residues are part of each CDR3. The D gene is left open where the match is weak. Rows may omit the clone size; those that give it use once, few, many or a size class.

V gene,D gene,clone size,J gene,CDR3 DNA,CDR3 protein
TRBV5-1,TRBD2,-,TRBJ2-5,TGCGCCAGCATCAACGGGACTAGCTTTCAAGAGACCCAGTACTTC,CASINGTSFQETQYF
TRBV4-3,TRBD1,-,TRBJ1-2,TGCGCCAGCAGCCAAGCCCTTGGACAGGGAGGCTATGGCTACACCTTC,CASSQALGQGGYGYTF
TRBV7-2,TRBD1,-,TRBJ2-7,TGTGCCAGCAGCTCGACAGGGTTGGGGCAGTACTTC,CASSSTGLGQYF
TRBV11-2,TRBD1,-,TRBJ1-6,TGTGCCAGCAGCTCGGGACAGGGTTATTCACCCCTCCACTTT,CASSSGQGYSPLHF
TRBV19,TRBD1,-,TRBJ1-2,TGTGCCACCCGGGGACAGGGGGCGCACTATGGCTACACCTTC,CATRGQGAHYGYTF
TRBV6-5,TRBD1,-,TRBJ1-2,TGTGCCAGCAGTTCGCCTGGGACAGCTAACTATGGCTACACCTTC,CASSSPGTANYGYTF
TRBV7-9,-,-,TRBJ2-1,TGTGCCAACGCGGGGATAACCTTAGAGCAGTTCTTC,CANAGITLEQFF
TRBV3-1/TRBV3-2,-,-,TRBJ2-5,TGTGCCAGCAGCCAAAATACTAGCCCAGTAGAGACCCAGTACTTC,CASSQNTSPVETQYF
TRBV6-5,-,-,TRBJ1-5,TGTGCCAGCAGTTACTTGGAAGGGAGTCAGCCCCAGCATTTT,CASSYLEGSQPQHF
TRBV28,TRBD1,-,TRBJ1-2,TGTGCCAGCAGTTTACCGGGACAGTATTTGGAAGGCTACACCTTC,CASSLPGQYLEGYTF
TRBV5-4,-,-,TRBJ2-2,TGTGCCAGCAGCCCCCCGGGACAAAAAATGAACACCGGGGAGCTGTTTTTT,CASSPPGQKMNTGELFF
TRBV10-3,-,-,TRBJ1-4,TGTGCCATCAGTAAAAGGGGCACTAATGAAAAACTGTTTTTT,CAISKRGTNEKLFF
TRBV4-3,-,once,TRBJ2-3,TGCGCCAGCAGCCAAGCCTCCAGGGGCACAGATACGCAGTATTTT,CASSQASRGTDTQYF
TRBV9,TRBD2,-,TRBJ2-5,TGTGCCAGCAGCCCACCCAGCGGGAGATCGTGGGAGACCCAGTACTTC,CASSPPSGRSWETQYF
TRBV13,TRBD1,few,TRBJ2-7,TGTGCCAGCAGCTACCAAATCCCGCAACAGGGGCTGTACGAGCAGTACTTC,CASSYQIPQQGLYEQYF
TRBV9,TRBD2,-,TRBJ2-1,TGTGCCAGCAGCGTAGCGGCGGGGGGGCGTAATGAGCAGTTCTTC,CASSVAAGGRNEQFF
TRBV7-2,-,-,TRBJ2-7,TGTGCCAGCAGCTTACATCTGAGCTCCTACGAGCAGTACTTC,CASSLHLSSYEQYF
TRBV6-5,TRBD2,-,TRBJ2-1,TGTGCCAGCAGGTCCCCGGGAGGTAACGATGAGCAGTTCTTC,CASRSPGGNDEQFF
TRBV3-1/TRBV3-2,-,-,TRBJ2-1,TGTGCCAGCAGCCGCGGGATCGACTACAATGAGCAGTTCTTC,CASSRGIDYNEQFF
TRBV4-1,-,-,TRBJ1-1,TGCGCCAGCAGCCAAGGCCCCACCGGGGGTGAAGCTTTCTTT,CASSQGPTGGEAFF
TRBV18,-,-,TRBJ2-7,TGTGCCAGCTCACCAAGTCAGGGAGGGGGATACGAGCAGTACTTC,CASSPSQGGGYEQYF
TRBV27,-,-,TRBJ2-7,TGTGCCAGCAGTCCCCTAGCTTACGAGCAGTACTTC,CASSPLAYEQYF
TRBV5-6,-,once,TRBJ1-3,TGTGCCAGCAGCTTTTCAGACCGCGGGGAAAACACCATATATTTT,CASSFSDRGENTIYF
TRBV19,-,-,TRBJ1-2,TGTGCCAGTAGTACCGGACAGATTAATAACTATGGCTACACCTTC,CASSTGQINNYGYTF
TRBV30,-,-,TRBJ2-1,TGTGCCTTAGGAACTAGTTTGTACAATGAGCAGTTCTTC,CALGTSLYNEQFF
TRBV18,-,-,TRBJ2-2,TGTGCCAGCTCACCGGGGCGGAACACCGGGGAGCTGTTTTTT,CASSPGRNTGELFF
TRBV7-9,TRBD2,-,TRBJ2-5,TGTGCCAGCAACCCGGCGGGGAGGGGTGGAGAGACCCAGTACTTC,CASNPAGRGGETQYF
TRBV27,-,-,TRBJ1-5,TGTGCCACCGCCGGGTTGGATAGCAATCAGCCCCAGCATTTT,CATAGLDSNQPQHF
TRBV27,-,-,TRBJ1-6,TGTGCCAGCAGGACCACAGGGTCGTACGGCTCACCCCTCCACTTT,CASRTTGSYGSPLHF
TRBV19,-,-,TRBJ1-1,TGTGCCAGTAGGGTCGGCAGGGACATGAACACTGAAGCTTTCTTT,CASRVGRDMNTEAFF
TRBV29-1,TRBD1,few,TRBJ1-3,TGCAGCGTTACAGGGGGCGAGGGAAACACCATATATTTT,CSVTGGEGNTIYF
TRBV7-2,-,-,TRBJ1-2,TGTGCCAGCAGCTACGACAGTAACTATGGCTACACCTTC,CASSYDSNYGYTF
TRBV11-3,TRBD1,-,TRBJ2-7,TGTGCCAGCAGCCCCCAGTCCTGGACAGGGGACGAGCAGTACTTC,CASSPQSWTGDEQYF
TRBV5-1,TRBD2,-,TRBJ2-1,TGCGCCAGCAGCTCACTGGGACTAGCGGAATACAATGAGCAGTTCTTC,CASSSLGLAEYNEQFF
TRBV2,TRBD2,many,TRBJ2-1,TGTGCCAGCAGTGTGGGGACTAGCGGGAGAGGCCCACAGCAGTTCTTC,CASSVGTSGRGPQQFF
TRBV2,TRBD1,-,TRBJ2-2,TGTGCCAGCAGAAACAGGGGTTTGGGCGGGGAGCTGTTTTTT,CASRNRGLGGELFF
TRBV18,-,-,TRBJ1-4,TGTGCCAGCTCACCAGCCGTCGGGATAAACAGGGAACAGGGTGAAAAACTGTTTTTT,CASSPAVGINREQGEKLFF
TRBV23-1,TRBD1,many,TRBJ1-1,TGCGCCAGCAGTCATTACACATCCAGGGGGACTGAAGCTTTCTTT,CASSHYTSRGTEAFF
TRBV11-2,TRBD2,-,TRBJ2-3,TGTGCCAGCAGCTTAGAGAGCCTAGCGGGAGGGCAGTATTTT,CASSLESLAGGQYF
TRBV7-9,TRBD2,-,TRBJ2-7,TGTGCCAGCAGCTCCGGGACTAGCCAGGAAGTGTACGAGCAGTACTTC,CASSSGTSQEVYEQYF
TRBV7-9,-,-,TRBJ1-1,TGTGCCAGCAGCTTAAGGACGGGGGAAGCTTTCTTT,CASSLRTGEAFF
TRBV5-6,TRBD1,-,TRBJ1-6,TGTGCCAGCAGCTTCGACAGGGGTCGTAGAAAAAATTCACCCCTCCACTTT,CASSFDRGRRKNSPLHF
TRBV5-1,TRBD1,-,TRBJ2-3,TGCGCCAGCAGCTTGCGACAGGGGGCGATGCCGGATGCGCGCACAGATACGCAGTATTTT,CASSLRQGAMPDARTDTQYF
TRBV2,-,-,TRBJ1-2,TGTGCCAGCAGCGGGAGCGCCCCTAACTATGGCTACACCTTC,CASSGSAPNYGYTF
TRBV6-5,-,once,TRBJ1-4,TGTGCCAGCAGTTACTCACAAAGGGGAAGGGAAGAAAAACTGTTTTTT,CASSYSQRGREEKLFF
TRBV3-1/TRBV3-2,-,-,TRBJ2-7,TGTGCCAGCAGCCAAGCATTCCGGAGCGCAGCCTACGAGCAGTACTTC,CASSQAFRSAAYEQYF
TRBV24-1,TRBD2,-,TRBJ2-1,TGTGCCACCAGTGGAAATAGCGGGGGGGCCGAGTTCTTC,CATSGNSGGAEFF
TRBV2,TRBD2,-,TRBJ2-1,TGTGCCAGCAGCCCCCCTCGTAGCGGGAGTTCCTACAATGAGCAGTTCTTC,CASSPPRSGSSYNEQFF
TRBV10-3,-,-,TRBJ1-3,TGTGCCATCAGTACCGGGACATCCTCTGGAAACACCATATATTTT,CAISTGTSSGNTIYF
TRBV19,TRBD1,-,TRBJ2-1,TGTGCCAGTAGTTACGGACAGGGCCCCTACAATGAGCAGTTCTTC,CASSYGQGPYNEQFF
TRBV5-6,-,few,TRBJ1-1,TGTGCCAGCAGCCCCTTTAGTAGGAACACTGAAGCTTTCTTT,CASSPFSRNTEAFF
TRBV9,-,-,TRBJ1-3,TGTGCCAGCAGCAACGAACCACAAGGAAACACCATATATTTT,CASSNEPQGNTIYF